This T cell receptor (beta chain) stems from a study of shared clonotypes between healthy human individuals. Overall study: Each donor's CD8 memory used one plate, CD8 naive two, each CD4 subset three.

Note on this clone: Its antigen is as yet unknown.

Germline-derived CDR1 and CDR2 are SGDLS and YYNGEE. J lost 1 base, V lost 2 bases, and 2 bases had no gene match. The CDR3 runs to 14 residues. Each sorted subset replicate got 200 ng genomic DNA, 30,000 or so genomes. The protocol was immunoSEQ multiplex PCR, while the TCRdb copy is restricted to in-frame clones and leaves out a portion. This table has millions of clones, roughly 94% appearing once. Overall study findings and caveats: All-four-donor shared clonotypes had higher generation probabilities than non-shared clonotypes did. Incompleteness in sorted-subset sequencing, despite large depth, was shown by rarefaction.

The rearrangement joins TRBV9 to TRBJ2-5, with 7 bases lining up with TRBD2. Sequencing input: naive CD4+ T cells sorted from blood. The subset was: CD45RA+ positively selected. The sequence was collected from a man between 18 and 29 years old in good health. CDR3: CASSVRGSQETQYF. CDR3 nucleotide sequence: TGTGCCAGCAGCGTTCGCGGGAGCCAAGAGACCCAGTACTTC. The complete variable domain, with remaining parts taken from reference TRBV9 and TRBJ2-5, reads DSGVTQTPKHLITATGQRVTLRCSPRSGDLSVYWYQQSLDQGLQFLIQYYNGEERAKGNILERFSAQQFPDLHSELNLSSLELGDSALYFCASSVRGSQETQYFGPGTRLLVL.